This T cell receptor beta chain was found in a study of brain metastases from non-small cell lung cancer. CDR3 length: 14 amino acids. In germline, CDR1 is MRHNA, CDR2 SNTAGT. J was trimmed by 8 bases and V by 7 bases; bases with no gene match: 13. Clones were read by immunoSEQ multiplex PCR, and TCRdb kept only the in-frame ones, dropping some. The repertoire holds 4,500 or so clones, roughly four fifths seen once, with less than 9% in the top ten. With respect to this clone: Its antigen remains unidentified.

Findings of the study overall: Expanded T-cell clones appeared in about 70% of brain metastases over primaries. Paired brain metastases and primary tumors largely shared TCR repertoires. Fewer infiltrating T cells were found in brain metastases than primaries.

The receptor's source is a donor aged 40 or over with non-small cell lung cancer. The sample was primary lung tumor tissue. V usage is TRBV6-4 and J usage is TRBJ1-2, with 7 positions matching TRBD1. The CDR3 sequence is CASKPTGVREGYTF. In DNA, the CDR3 is TGTGCCAGCAAACCCACAGGGGTGAGAGAAGGCTACACCTTC.